Listed below are T cell receptor beta chains from one sample, sequenced in a study of blood T cell repertoires in COVID-19. Here immunoSEQ multiplex PCR was the method, and the copy in TCRdb shows in-frame clones only, minus some. The sample gives around 77,000 clones, approximately 85% of which show up once; 4% to 5.5% is in the top ten. Sequencing was carried out using peripheral blood. These receptors all stem from a man older than 75 with acute or convalescent COVID-19. Both conserved end residues are part of each CDR3. A D gene is named only where the DNA matches it firmly. Clone size appears in some rows only: once, few, many, or a class for an expanded clone.

j_call: TRBJ2-7; d_call: -; clone_size: few; v_call: TRBV6-2/TRBV6-3; cdr3_nt: TGTGCCAGCAGTTACGGGCAGAAACTCAGCTCCTACGAGCAGTACTTC; cdr3_aa: CASSYGQKLSSYEQYF
j_call: TRBJ1-2; d_call: TRBD1; clone_size: -; v_call: TRBV6-4; cdr3_nt: TGTGCCAGCAGTCTACAGGGGCCCGACTATGGCTACACCTTC; cdr3_aa: CASSLQGPDYGYTF
j_call: TRBJ2-5; d_call: -; clone_size: few; v_call: TRBV19; cdr3_nt: TGTGCCAGTAGTATCGGAGGGGGCCTCCCCGAGACCCAGTACTTC; cdr3_aa: CASSIGGGLPETQYF
j_call: TRBJ2-1; d_call: TRBD1; clone_size: -; v_call: TRBV28; cdr3_nt: TGTGCCAGCAGTTCCGGACAGGGTGGGTCAGGGGTATCCTACAATGAGCAGTTCTTC; cdr3_aa: CASSSGQGGSGVSYNEQFF
j_call: TRBJ1-1; d_call: -; clone_size: -; v_call: TRBV2; cdr3_nt: TGTGCCAGCAAAGAATCAGAGAACACTGAAGCTTTCTTT; cdr3_aa: CASKESENTEAFF
j_call: TRBJ1-2; d_call: TRBD1; clone_size: -; v_call: TRBV6-5; cdr3_nt: TGTGCCAGCAGAAGGACAGGAGTGTATGACTATGGCTACACCTTC; cdr3_aa: CASRRTGVYDYGYTF
j_call: TRBJ2-1; d_call: TRBD2; clone_size: -; v_call: TRBV10-1; cdr3_nt: TGCGCCAGCAGTGAGGCGGGAGGGTACAATGAGCAGTTCTTC; cdr3_aa: CASSEAGGYNEQFF
j_call: TRBJ2-7; d_call: TRBD2; clone_size: once; v_call: TRBV29-1; cdr3_nt: TGCAGCGTCTCTCTAGCGGGAGGGCCATACGAGCAGTACTTC; cdr3_aa: CSVSLAGGPYEQYF
j_call: TRBJ1-1; d_call: TRBD1; clone_size: once; v_call: TRBV27; cdr3_nt: TGTGCCAGCAGTGTCGACAGGGTTAGAAACACTGAAGCTTTCTTT; cdr3_aa: CASSVDRVRNTEAFF
j_call: TRBJ1-1; d_call: -; clone_size: -; v_call: TRBV12-5; cdr3_nt: TGTGCTAGTGGTGCTTACTCGGCGGCTGAAGCTTTCTTT; cdr3_aa: CASGAYSAAEAFF
j_call: TRBJ2-7; d_call: -; clone_size: -; v_call: TRBV5-6; cdr3_nt: TGTGCCAGCAGCTTTGTCCAGGGCTACGAGCAGTACTTC; cdr3_aa: CASSFVQGYEQYF
j_call: TRBJ1-1; d_call: -; clone_size: -; v_call: TRBV28; cdr3_nt: TGTGCCAGCAGTTTCCGGGTGGACACTGAAGCTTTCTTT; cdr3_aa: CASSFRVDTEAFF
j_call: TRBJ2-2; d_call: -; clone_size: few; v_call: TRBV19; cdr3_nt: TGTGCCAGTAGTGTCTACAGTGGGAACACCGGGGAGCTGTTTTTT; cdr3_aa: CASSVYSGNTGELFF
j_call: TRBJ2-1; d_call: -; clone_size: -; v_call: TRBV18; cdr3_nt: TGTGCCAGCTCAAAACAGGGCTTTTGGAATGAGCAGTTCTTC; cdr3_aa: CASSKQGFWNEQFF
j_call: TRBJ2-2; d_call: -; clone_size: -; v_call: TRBV7-3; cdr3_nt: TGTGCCAGCAGCTCCCAAGGGTTACAGGCTCTAGGCCCCGGGGAGCTGTTTTTT; cdr3_aa: CASSSQGLQALGPGELFF
j_call: TRBJ1-5; d_call: -; clone_size: -; v_call: TRBV6-2/TRBV6-3; cdr3_nt: TGTGCCAGCAGTTACCCAAAGGGGCAGGTGGACATAGGGCCCCAGCATTTT; cdr3_aa: CASSYPKGQVDIGPQHF
j_call: TRBJ2-6; d_call: -; clone_size: -; v_call: TRBV7-9; cdr3_nt: TGTGCCAGCAGCTTAACTACAGGGCCTGGGGCCAACGTCCTGACTTTC; cdr3_aa: CASSLTTGPGANVLTF
j_call: TRBJ1-2; d_call: -; clone_size: -; v_call: TRBV9; cdr3_nt: TGTGCCAGCAGCGTAGACGGGAAGAACGGCTACACCTTC; cdr3_aa: CASSVDGKNGYTF
j_call: TRBJ1-2; d_call: -; clone_size: -; v_call: TRBV7-9; cdr3_nt: TGTGCCAGCAGCTTCGAACACCTCGCCGAAGGCTACACCTTC; cdr3_aa: CASSFEHLAEGYTF
j_call: TRBJ2-7; d_call: -; clone_size: few; v_call: TRBV11-2; cdr3_nt: TGTGCCAGCAGCCTACCGGGTCGCCCGACCTACGAGCAGTACTTC; cdr3_aa: CASSLPGRPTYEQYF
j_call: TRBJ2-7; d_call: TRBD1; clone_size: -; v_call: TRBV6-5; cdr3_nt: TGTGCCAGCAGTTTCCCCGGACAGGGCGAGAGAAACGAGCAGTACTTC; cdr3_aa: CASSFPGQGERNEQYF
j_call: TRBJ2-5; d_call: -; clone_size: -; v_call: TRBV30; cdr3_nt: TGTGCCTGGAGTACGACGGGAATCGCAACCCAGTACTTC; cdr3_aa: CAWSTTGIATQYF
j_call: TRBJ1-2; d_call: -; clone_size: -; v_call: TRBV2; cdr3_nt: TGTGCCAGCAGTGCCCCGCAGGGGATTGGTCCTAACTATGGCTACACCTTC; cdr3_aa: CASSAPQGIGPNYGYTF
j_call: TRBJ2-7; d_call: -; clone_size: -; v_call: TRBV12-3/TRBV12-4; cdr3_nt: TGTGCCAGCAGTGGACAGTTAAGGGACGAGCAGTACTTC; cdr3_aa: CASSGQLRDEQYF
j_call: TRBJ2-7; d_call: -; clone_size: -; v_call: TRBV28; cdr3_nt: TGTGCCAGCAGTCCGGGGCCGGGACACTGGCCGTACTTC; cdr3_aa: CASSPGPGHWPYF
j_call: TRBJ1-4; d_call: TRBD1; clone_size: -; v_call: TRBV7-9; cdr3_nt: TGTGCCAGCAGCTTAACAGGGGGCCGTGGTAATGAAAAACTGTTTTTT; cdr3_aa: CASSLTGGRGNEKLFF
j_call: TRBJ2-5; d_call: TRBD1; clone_size: -; v_call: TRBV5-6; cdr3_nt: TGTGCCAGCAGCCCCGGACAGGGTACCGAGACCCAGTACTTC; cdr3_aa: CASSPGQGTETQYF
j_call: TRBJ2-1; d_call: -; clone_size: once; v_call: TRBV11-2; cdr3_nt: TGTGCCAGCAGCCCGGAGGGCAATGAGCAGTTCTTC; cdr3_aa: CASSPEGNEQFF
j_call: TRBJ2-2; d_call: TRBD2; clone_size: -; v_call: TRBV6-4; cdr3_nt: TGTGCCAGCAGAGCTCTAGCGGGAGCCCCCGGGGAGCTGTTTTTT; cdr3_aa: CASRALAGAPGELFF
j_call: TRBJ1-2; d_call: -; clone_size: -; v_call: TRBV28; cdr3_nt: TGTGCCAGCCAAGGGTCACAGGGCAACTATGGCTACACCTTC; cdr3_aa: CASQGSQGNYGYTF
j_call: TRBJ2-3; d_call: -; clone_size: -; v_call: TRBV12-3/TRBV12-4; cdr3_nt: TGTGCCAGCAACTTTGGCACAGATACGCAGTATTTT; cdr3_aa: CASNFGTDTQYF
j_call: TRBJ1-6; d_call: TRBD1; clone_size: -; v_call: TRBV6-5; cdr3_nt: TGTGCCAGCAGTTCGACAGGGGGCAATAATTCACCCCTCCACTTT; cdr3_aa: CASSSTGGNNSPLHF
j_call: TRBJ2-7; d_call: TRBD1; clone_size: -; v_call: TRBV18; cdr3_nt: TGTGCCAGCTCACGGACAGGGGAGGTCTACGAGCAGTACTTC; cdr3_aa: CASSRTGEVYEQYF
j_call: TRBJ1-2; d_call: TRBD1; clone_size: -; v_call: TRBV28; cdr3_nt: TGTGCCAGCAGTTTGGGCCTTCAGGGGGCGCGGGGTTCTGGCTACACCTTC; cdr3_aa: CASSLGLQGARGSGYTF
j_call: TRBJ2-5; d_call: TRBD2; clone_size: -; v_call: TRBV5-1; cdr3_nt: TGCGCCAGCAGCCCGAGACTAGCGGGGGGGCGAGAGACCCAGTACTTC; cdr3_aa: CASSPRLAGGRETQYF
j_call: TRBJ2-6; d_call: TRBD1; clone_size: -; v_call: TRBV19; cdr3_nt: TGTGCCAGTAGTATATCTTCCGGGACAGGGACCTCTGGGGCCAACGTCCTGACTTTC; cdr3_aa: CASSISSGTGTSGANVLTF
j_call: TRBJ2-1; d_call: -; clone_size: -; v_call: TRBV5-1; cdr3_nt: TGCGCCAGCAGCAGACTCCCCTCCCCCTCCTACAATGAGCAGTTCTTC; cdr3_aa: CASSRLPSPSYNEQFF
j_call: TRBJ1-2; d_call: -; clone_size: -; v_call: TRBV5-5; cdr3_nt: TGTGCCAGCAGCCCGGCGGCCCTTGGGTATGGCTACACCTTC; cdr3_aa: CASSPAALGYGYTF
j_call: TRBJ2-7; d_call: TRBD1; clone_size: -; v_call: TRBV19; cdr3_nt: TGTGCCAGTAGTATTATGCACCCCTGGGGACAGGGGACAACCTACGAGCAGTACTTC; cdr3_aa: CASSIMHPWGQGTTYEQYF
j_call: TRBJ2-1; d_call: TRBD1; clone_size: -; v_call: TRBV9; cdr3_nt: TGTGCCAGCAGCGTAGCCTTAGGACAGGTTAGCTCCTACAATGAGCAGTTCTTC; cdr3_aa: CASSVALGQVSSYNEQFF
j_call: TRBJ2-3; d_call: TRBD2; clone_size: -; v_call: TRBV7-3; cdr3_nt: TGTGCCAGCAGCTTAACCAGCGGGGGGACTAGCACAGATACGCAGTATTTT; cdr3_aa: CASSLTSGGTSTDTQYF
j_call: TRBJ1-1; d_call: TRBD1; clone_size: -; v_call: TRBV30; cdr3_nt: TGTGCCTGGAGTGTCCAGGGGGCCCCTGAAGCTTTCTTT; cdr3_aa: CAWSVQGAPEAFF
j_call: TRBJ1-3; d_call: -; clone_size: -; v_call: TRBV7-2; cdr3_nt: TGTGCCAGCAGCTTACTAGGCACCATATATTTT; cdr3_aa: CASSLLGTIYF
j_call: TRBJ2-7; d_call: TRBD2; clone_size: -; v_call: TRBV5-1; cdr3_nt: TGCGCCAGCAGCTTTAAAAGCGGGGGCTCGAGCTCCTACGAGCAGTACTTC; cdr3_aa: CASSFKSGGSSSYEQYF
j_call: TRBJ1-4; d_call: -; clone_size: -; v_call: TRBV5-6; cdr3_nt: TGTGCCAGCAGCTTGGGGCAGCGAGGAAATGAAAAACTGTTTTTT; cdr3_aa: CASSLGQRGNEKLFF